Each of the 22 T cell receptor beta chains below was sequenced from the same sample in a study of T cells in Graves' hyperthyroidism and ophthalmopathy. It was RNA transcripts that yielded the amplified TCR beta CDR3 regions. Primed by the HTBI set, a first-round RT-PCR was run on the TCR CDR3. MiXCR, run by TCRdb on the multiplex PCR reads, gives a single entry per CDR3 protein. The sample consists of about 770,000 distinct CDR3 sequences, roughly a sixth of them appearing once. Sequencing was performed on blood. All receptors derive from a woman aged 45-65 years with Graves' hyperthyroidism that later progressed to Graves' ophthalmopathy.

This clonotype has just one count. The chain combines TRBV19 with TRBJ2-1, with TRBD2 identical over 9 bases. CDR1 and CDR2 (germline): LNHDA, SQIVND (reference sequence). V shed 7 bases, J shed 9 bases, and the junction held 10 bases outside the gene matches. The CDR3 consists of 14 residues. The CDR3 DNA reads as TGTGCCAGTAATCGCGGCGGGGGGGCCAGTGAGCAGTTCTTC. Translated, it gives CASNRGGGASEQFF.

This clonotype was observed at least ten times. This chain links TRBV5-1 with TRBJ2-3; maybe TRBD1 (6 bases). Germline-derived CDR1 and CDR2 are SGHRS and YFSETQ. There are 15 residues in the CDR3. V was clipped by 1 base and J by 1 base, with 10 bases between them. The CDR3 loop reads CASSLPDSGTDTQYF. CDR3 nucleotides: TGCGCCAGCAGCTTGCCGGACAGCGGCACAGATACGCAGTATTTT.

This clonotype was detected many times. The J gene is TRBJ2-3, the V gene TRBV24-1; 9 bases agree with TRBD2. This CDR3 spans 17 amino acids. In germline, CDR1 is KGHDR, CDR2 SFDVKD. J was trimmed by 0 bases and V by 3 bases; bases with no gene match: 6. The CDR3 region is CATSDGGLARSTDTQYF. CDR3 DNA: TGTGCCACCAGTGATGGGGGACTAGCCCGAAGCACAGATACGCAGTATTTT.

V usage is TRBV10-1 and J usage is TRBJ2-1; possibly TRBD1 for D (6 bases). Germline V lookup: CDR1 WNHNN, CDR2 SYGVQD (reference sequence). The CDR3 has 15 amino acids. With 0 bases removed from V and 9 bases from J, the gap between germline ends came to 15 bases. CDR3 protein: CASSESTRQATEQFF. Written as DNA, the CDR3 is TGCGCCAGCAGTGAGTCGACGAGACAGGCTACTGAGCAGTTCTTC.

This clonotype has more than one count but fewer than ten. The chain combines TRBV9 with TRBJ2-5, with 8 bases that match TRBD2. Germline-derived CDR1 and CDR2 are SGDLS and YYNGEE. V trimming: 3 bases; J trimming: 5 bases; junction bases outside the gene matches: 12. The CDR3 spans 16 residues. CDR3 nucleotide sequence: TGTGCCAGCAGCGCATATCGGGGGGGCCGGATGGAGACCCAGTACTTC. Its translation is CASSAYRGGRMETQYF.

This clonotype was counted many times. The chain employs TRBV4-2 and TRBJ1-2, with no clear D. Trimming cost V 0 bases and J 3 bases, with 8 bases left between them. This CDR3 has 14 residues. Germline CDR1 and CDR2: LGHNA and YNFKEQ. The CDR3 DNA follows: TGTGCCAGCAGCCAAGATGGGCAGGACTATGGCTACACCTTC. It yields the protein CASSQDGQDYGYTF.

This chain joins TRBV20-1 and TRBJ2-3, with D unclear. V was shortened by 5 bases and J by 1 base, with 10 bases between the two germline ends. This CDR3 is 13 amino acids long. Per germline, CDR1 DFQATT and CDR2 SNEGSKA (reference sequence). CDR3 coding DNA: TGCAGTGCTCTCTGGGCCCGCACAGATACGCAGTATTTT. Translation gives CSALWARTDTQYF.

V is TRBV4-1 and J is TRBJ1-4, with TRBD1 matching over 9 bases. The CDR3 is 16 residues long. V gave up 4 bases and J gave up 3 bases; unmatched junction bases: 6. In germline, CDR1 is MGHRA, CDR2 YSYEKL. The CDR3 DNA sequence: TGCGCCAGCAGCCGCAACAGGGGGCGAGCTAATGAAAAACTGTTTTTT. Protein product: CASSRNRGRANEKLFF.

The V and J genes are TRBV4-1 and TRBJ1-5; perhaps TRBD1 as D (6 bases). CDR1 MGHRA and CDR2 YSYEKL come from the germline V gene. The V end lost 6 bases, the J end lost 4 bases, and 22 bases lay between the germline ends. CDR3 length: 17 amino acids. DNA for the CDR3: TGCGCCAGCAGGGAGAAGAGCCCCGGGACACGGAATCAGCCCCAGCATTTT. Protein: CASREKSPGTRNQPQHF.

The chain employs TRBV19 and TRBJ1-5; possible D gene TRBD1, 5 bases. The CDR3 is made up of 17 amino acids. Trimming stripped 1 base from V and 0 bases from J, with 13 bases between. Germline V CDR1 and CDR2: LNHDA, SQIVND (reference sequence). CDR3 sequence: CASSIGGRAYSNQPQHF. In nucleotides, the CDR3 is TGTGCCAGTAGTATAGGAGGCAGGGCCTATAGCAATCAGCCCCAGCATTTT.

This clonotype was counted a few times. A much larger clonotype is one base distant, so this may be a read error. The gene calls are TRBV11-2 and TRBJ2-1, with 8 nucleotides matching TRBD1. The CDR3 is 17 residues long. CDR1 and CDR2 from the germline V gene are SGHAT and FQNNGV. The J segment lost 1 base and the V segment lost 8 bases, leaving 13 bases of the junction unmatched. The CDR3 DNA sequence: TGTGCCAGCCCCTCACTCCGGGGACAGGTGTCCTACAATGAGCAGTTCTTC. Protein: CASPSLRGQVSYNEQFF.

There are many counts of this clonotype. V gene TRBV12-3 or TRBV12-4 combines with J gene TRBJ1-4; D gene uncertain. V was cut by 3 bases and J by 6 bases, with 20 bases left in between. The CDR3 covers 17 residues. CDR3 DNA: TGTGCCAGCAGTTTCGCTACCCGGCGCCCCTTGGATGAAAAACTGTTTTTT. Amino acid sequence: CASSFATRRPLDEKLFF.

This clonotype was counted at least ten times. The chain couples TRBV6-2 or TRBV6-3 to TRBJ1-1; D gene uncertain. V was pared by 8 bases and J by 7 bases, with 20 bases between. Per germline, CDR1 MNHEY and CDR2 SVGEGT. CDR3 length: 14 residues. The CDR3 DNA reads TGTGCCAGCTTGTCGGTATTACTCATCCGTGAAGCTTTCTTT. This translates into CASLSVLLIREAFF.

This clonotype was counted between two and nine times. The CDR3 protein is CASSPSGTSGVIYEQYF. In DNA form, the CDR3 reads TGTGCCAGCAGTCCCAGCGGGACTAGCGGGGTTATCTACGAGCAGTACTTC. This chain connects TRBV27 to TRBJ2-7; TRBD2 matches 13 bases. Germline CDR1 and CDR2: MNHEY and SMNVEV (reference sequence). The CDR3 consists of 17 residues. V dropped 5 bases and J dropped 3; count of bases not matched to a gene: 10.

This clonotype has a count of ten or more. The rearrangement links TRBV9 to TRBJ1-1; TRBD1 agrees at 7 bases. CDR1 is SGDLS and CDR2 is YYNGEE in the germline V gene. This CDR3 contains 13 residues. With 8 bases clipped from V and 0 bases from J, the junction kept 4 bases outside the gene matches. The DNA for the CDR3 is TGTGCCAGTCCGGACAGGTTGAACACTGAAGCTTTCTTT. Its protein is CASPDRLNTEAFF.

The chain carries TRBV14 and TRBJ1-2; D remains unclear. This CDR3 comprises 16 residues. Germline assignment: CDR1 SGHDN and CDR2 FVKESK. V was clipped by 4 bases and J by 0 bases, with 15 bases between them. This chain's CDR3 is CASSLKGRTPNYGYTF. CDR3 coding DNA: TGTGCCAGCAGCCTAAAGGGTCGCACTCCTAACTATGGCTACACCTTC.

This clonotype was counted at least ten times. The chain uses TRBV3-1 and TRBJ2-3; the D is unclear. Germline lookup yields CDR1 LGHDT and CDR2 YNNKEL (reference sequence). The CDR3 spans 12 residues. Trimming stripped 5 bases from V and 3 bases from J, with 6 bases between. The CDR3 bases are TGTGCCAGCAGCTACGTTACAGATACGCAGTATTTT. This sequence encodes CASSYVTDTQYF.

This clonotype was detected ten times or more. The V call is TRBV11-2, the J call TRBJ2-3; 8 bases map to TRBD2. The CDR3 is 15 amino acids. V trimming: 2 bases; J trimming: 2 bases; junction bases outside the gene matches: 3. Germline CDR1 and CDR2: SGHAT and FQNNGV. The DNA of the CDR3 is TGTGCCAGCAGCTTATGGACTAGCCCCACAGATACGCAGTATTTT. Translation gives CASSLWTSPTDTQYF.

There are many counts of this clonotype. The chain uses TRBV5-1 and TRBJ2-1; 10 nucleotides line up with TRBD2. CDR1 and CDR2 (germline): SGHRS, YFSETQ. The CDR3 has 17 amino acids. With 2 bases clipped from V and 5 bases from J, the junction kept 10 bases outside the gene matches. This chain's CDR3 is CASSLAGTSVGHNEQFF. CDR3 DNA sequence: TGCGCCAGCAGCTTAGCCGGGACTAGCGTTGGTCACAATGAGCAGTTCTTC.

This clonotype was detected many times. This sequence joins TRBV20-1 and TRBJ1-4; D is ambiguous. The length of the CDR3 is 14 residues. Trimming removed 1 base from V and 3 bases from J, with 9 bases in between. Germline CDR1 DFQATT, CDR2 SNEGSKA (reference sequence). The CDR3: CSARGPTSNEKLFF. The CDR3 DNA reads as TGCAGTGCTAGAGGGCCAACCTCTAATGAAAAACTGTTTTTT.

Only a few counts were recorded for this clonotype. The chain uses TRBV10-3 and TRBJ2-3, with TRBD2 matching over 14 bases. The CDR3 contains 20 residues. Germline V gene lookup returns CDR1 ENHRY and CDR2 SYGVKD. The ends lost 3 bases at V and 2 bases at J; junction bases unmatched: 13. The CDR3 loop reads CAISEVYSGTSGGFTDTQYF. CDR3 in DNA: TGTGCCATCAGTGAAGTTTATTCCGGGACTAGCGGGGGATTCACAGATACGCAGTATTTT.

The chain couples TRBV5-1 to TRBJ1-2; tentatively, D is TRBD1 (5 bases). The V gene's germline CDR1 is SGHRS and CDR2 YFSETQ. This CDR3 comprises 15 residues. With 4 bases removed from V and 4 bases from J, the gap between germline ends came to 17 bases. The CDR3, as DNA: TGCGCCAGCAGCCCCGAAACCTCAGGGATCTATGGCTACACCTTC. Translating gives CASSPETSGIYGYTF.